What follows is one TCR beta chain and its context. What this receptor recognizes is not known. Within one base of it there is no much larger clone, and no base qualities were kept. This sample was taken from a study of vaccination and CD4 T cells after COVID-19 (dated by TCRdb to between 2021 and 2023). Study-wide context: The convalescent cohort included six males and four females, with two Hispanic individuals, seven Caucasians, two Asians and one multiracial person. Two doses of either the Pfizer-BioNTech BNT162b2 vaccine (n=8) or the Moderna mRNA-1273 vaccine (n=2) were administered to participants. Post-COVID blood samples from convalescent patients were collected a median of approximately 100 days after diagnosis, with a range of 35 to 161 days. Post-vaccine blood samples were taken a median of approximately 76 days after the second vaccine dose, with a range of 14 to 241 days. Overlapping spike peptide pools from SARS-CoV-2 and from the common cold coronaviruses HCoV-NL63, HCoV-OC43 and HCoV-229E were used as culture stimuli. As controls, cultures received a CEFX viral epitope pool (the positive control), an HIV-1 Nef peptide pool (the negative control), or no peptide at all. In around nine COVID-19 convalescent patients and 4 infection-naive healthy vaccine recipients, the spike-specific CD4+ TCR repertoire before mRNA vaccination was compared with the repertoire after mRNA vaccination. The study at large found these results: Among convalescent patients, a median about 90% of the SARS-CoV-2-reactive clones seen after vaccination appeared only after vaccination, which suggests priming specific to the vaccine. The number of convalescent patients in the study was relatively small, and the study did not examine early timepoints following natural infection. The median count of SARS-CoV-2-reactive clonotypes went up from approximately 20 after infection to a few dozen after vaccination, although the change was not significant. Of the vaccine-specific clones found in convalescent patients, nearly all (304 of 307) were mono-reactive for SARS-CoV-2 spike instead of being cross-reactive with common cold coronaviruses.

Its CDR3 holds 15 amino acids, cysteine through phenylalanine. The sequence is cut down to CDR3 DNA, 45 bases in frame from base 1. Trimming costs V 5 bases and J 3 bases, and their ends lie 15 bases apart. Per the germline V gene, ENHRY is the CDR1 and SYGVKD is the CDR2. The library was made by PCR. TCR sequencing of DNA from cultured CD4+ T cells used the Oncomine TCR Beta short-read assay at the Johns Hopkins FTIC core. The QIAamp micro DNA kit was used to extract genomic DNA from the cultured CD4+ T cells. Oncomine TCR Beta libraries from cultured CD4+ T cells were pooled with unique dual indexes and sequenced on an Illumina iSeq 100. In the paper's pipeline: Non-productive sequences were removed, and CDR3s that did not start with C, did not end with F or W, or were shorter than 7 amino acids were discarded. The MANAFEST web application was used to identify antigen-specific clonotypes by comparing peptide-stimulated wells against reference wells and other culture wells. For a clone to be called positive, the clone needed an FDR below 0.05, an odds ratio above 5, and a productive frequency above 0.1% in at least two of three replicate wells. A clonotype was classed as cross-reactive if the clonotype showed significant expansion both in SARS-CoV-2 spike wells and in at least one common cold coronavirus spike condition. CDR3 homology was assessed with Levenshtein distances (stringdist) and unrooted phylogenetic trees (ape) in R version 3.6.1. TCRdb reprocessed the public reads (quality trimming at Q25 with fastp, clone calling with MiXCR) and kept in-frame beta chains. Merged by CDR3 protein, the rows form single entries marked with the most common genes and DNA. The V and J calls, along with clone size, are taken from TCRdb and not from the paper's own processing. In all, the sample holds 15,000 to 20,000 distinct CDR3 sequences, and 36% of those were seen once. The top ten clonotypes cover more than 20% of the sample.

The meaning of the sample's treatment or condition label: approximately 9-day PBMC culture with coronavirus spike peptide pools or control peptides (ViraFEST assay). The study used the ViraFEST assay, which expanded antigen-specific T cells with peptide pools and then identified expanded clonotypes by TCR sequencing. Negative nucleocapsid antibody tests taken both before and after vaccination confirmed that the healthy vaccine recipients had no prior SARS-CoV-2 infection. PBMCs were cultured at about 2 million per well in IMDM supplemented with approximately 5% human AB serum and about 10 IU/ml IL-2, with approximately 10 ug/ml peptide pools added. Half of the culture medium was replaced with fresh IL-2-containing medium on days 3 and 7. After more than 8 days of culture, CD4+ T cells were isolated by negative selection using the EasySep CD4+ T cell isolation kit. Ficoll-Paque Plus gradient centrifugation was used to isolate PBMCs from whole blood, and the isolated PBMCs were then either used fresh or cryopreserved at -140C. Triplicate wells were generally used for each culture condition.

The receptor comes from a human donor who received a COVID-19 vaccine. Sequencing used CD4+ T cells from blood, cultured in vitro, obtained before SARS-CoV-2 vaccination. The sequence links TRBV10-3 to TRBJ2-3; the D gene is perhaps TRBD2, on 5 matching bases. CDR3 sequence: CAISIGGRRTDTQYF. The bases read TGTGCCATCAGTATCGGAGGTCGAAGGACAGATACGCAGTATTTT.